The 19 T cell receptor beta chains listed next were all sequenced from one sample in a study of post-analysis software for immune sequencing data. Unique molecular identifiers tagged the TCR beta cDNA libraries. TCRdb re-analysed the PCR reads in MiXCR, keeping a single row per CDR3 protein. The data hold around 770,000 distinct CDR3 sequences, with 46% observed a single time. Findings and limits, study-wide: Patients carried roughly 5 TRBV segments more frequently than controls did, and TRBV5-6, TRBV5-1 and TRBV20-1 were among them.

Their cognate antigens are unknown. The sequenced sample was blood. The receptor source for this set is a girl between 5 and 17 years old with multiple sclerosis.

This sequence joins TRBV3-1 and TRBJ2-1; 9 nucleotides agree with TRBD2. V gave up 0 bases and J gave up 5 bases; unmatched junction bases: 8. Germline CDR1 reads LGHDT; CDR2 reads YNNKEL (reference sequence). The CDR3 has 17 residues. CDR3 nucleotide sequence: TGTGCCAGCAGCCAAGAGGCGGGAGGGCCAATGGACAATGAGCAGTTCTTC. It codes for CASSQEAGGPMDNEQFF.

This clonotype has only one observation. The chain employs TRBV20-1 and TRBJ1-1; D perhaps matches TRBD1 (6 bases). The V end was cut by 0 bases, the J end by 5 bases, with 13 bases between. Germline loops: CDR1 DFQATT, CDR2 SNEGSKA (reference sequence). The length of the CDR3 is 14 residues. In DNA form, the CDR3 reads TGCAGTGCTAGAGAGCCGACAGGTCCAACTGAAGCTTTCTTT. Its translation: CSAREPTGPTEAFF.

The chain links TRBV6-6 to TRBJ2-3, with TRBD2 matching over 7 bases. Per germline, CDR1 MNHNY and CDR2 SVGAGI (reference sequence). J lost 7 bases, V lost 4 bases, and 11 bases had no gene match. This CDR3 comprises 15 residues. The CDR3 coding sequence is TGTGCCAGCAGTTCCAAGGCGGGAGAGAGACATACGCAGTATTTT. Amino acids: CASSSKAGERHTQYF.

This clonotype was seen just once. The chain carries TRBV5-1 and TRBJ2-3; D is perhaps TRBD2 (6 bases). The CDR3 runs to 14 residues. Germline CDR1 and CDR2: SGHRS and YFSETQ. Trimming removed 2 bases from V and 4 bases from J, with 11 bases in between. The CDR3 nucleotides are TGCGCCAGCAGCTTCGGCGGGACCCCAGATACGCAGTATTTT. Translating gives CASSFGGTPDTQYF.

The chain recombines TRBV7-8 with TRBJ2-1; 12 bases map to TRBD2. CDR3 size: 12 residues. CDR1 is SGHVS and CDR2 is FQNEAQ in the germline V gene. V shed 6 bases, J shed 9 bases, and the junction held 0 bases outside the gene matches. CDR3 protein: CASRLAGGEQFF. The CDR3 coding sequence is TGTGCCAGCAGACTAGCGGGAGGTGAGCAGTTCTTC.

The chain has TRBV3-1 and TRBJ1-6; D is unclear. Germline V gene sequence: CDR1 LGHDT, CDR2 YNNKEL (reference sequence). This CDR3 spans 16 amino acids. Trimming removed 0 bases from V and 7 bases from J, with 13 bases in between. The CDR3 sequence is CASSQERRDGNSPLHF. In DNA form, the CDR3 reads TGTGCCAGCAGCCAAGAAAGACGAGACGGGAATTCACCCCTCCACTTT.

In this sample, this clonotype turned up a few times. The J gene is TRBJ2-6, the V gene TRBV12-3 or TRBV12-4; no clear D gene. Trimming removed 1 base from V and 4 bases from J, with 8 bases in between. This CDR3 comprises 15 residues. The CDR3 reads CASSLVQTGANVLTF. CDR3 bases: TGTGCCAGCAGTTTAGTACAGACCGGGGCCAACGTCCTGACTTTC.

The chain combines TRBV30 with TRBJ1-4, with D unclear. V lost 2 bases and J 7 bases, leaving 17 bases between the germline ends. The CDR3 covers 15 residues. From germline, CDR1 is GTSNPN and CDR2 SVGIG (reference sequence). Written as DNA, the CDR3 is TGTGCCTGGAGTTCCTCGACGATCGGGTTTGAAAAACTGTTTTTT. Translated, it gives CAWSSSTIGFEKLFF.

Of note for this clonotype: Relative to the germline gene, one junction end is altered; a read error may explain this. CDR3: CASSLASGTQETRYF. The CDR3 coding sequence is TGCGCCAGCAGCTTGGCCTCGGGGACCCAAGAGACCCGGTACTTC. The rearrangement uses TRBV5-1 and TRBJ2-5, with D possibly being TRBD1 or TRBD2 (5 bases each). The CDR3 sequence is 15 residues long. Germline CDR1 reads SGHRS; CDR2 reads YFSETQ.

Only one count was recorded for this clonotype. The gene calls are TRBV4-1 and TRBJ2-4; D may be TRBD1 or TRBD2 (6 bases each). V lost 4 bases to trimming and J lost 8 bases, with 18 bases between them. The V gene's germline CDR1 is MGHRA and CDR2 YSYEKL. CDR3 length: 15 residues. CDR3 loop: CASSLEKGGWDIQYF. In DNA form, the CDR3 reads TGCGCCAGCAGCCTAGAAAAGGGGGGTTGGGACATTCAGTACTTC.

J is TRBJ2-7 and V is TRBV12-3 or TRBV12-4, with a weak D call TRBD2 (6 bases). The ends were cut back, 6 bases at V and 1 base at J, with 16 bases in the middle. The length of the CDR3 is 15 residues. The chain's CDR3 is CASSSTSTGSYEQYF. DNA for the CDR3: TGTGCCAGCAGCTCTACTAGCACTGGGTCCTACGAGCAGTACTTC.

This clonotype was picked up a small number of times. The genes are TRBV6-2 or TRBV6-3 and TRBJ2-5; the D call may be TRBD1 or TRBD2 (6 bases each). The CDR3 spans 16 residues. CDR1 MNHEY and CDR2 SVGEGT come from the germline V gene. Between the trimmed V and J ends, which lost 6 bases and 4 bases, there was a span of 21 bases. CDR3 bases: TGTGCCAGCAGAGACGCGACGGGGGCTGGAAGAGAGACCCAGTACTTC. Its translation: CASRDATGAGRETQYF.

This clonotype was observed a handful of times. V usage is TRBV5-1 and J usage is TRBJ2-3, with TRBD2 matching 12 bases. V lost 1 base, J lost 3 bases, and 6 bases stayed unmatched. The CDR3 runs to 17 residues. The germline V gene has CDR1 SGHRS and CDR2 YFSETQ. In nucleotides, the CDR3 is TGCGCCAGCAGCTTGATGTCTAGCGGGAGGGGAACAGATACGCAGTATTTT. It is translated as CASSLMSSGRGTDTQYF.

In its sample, this clonotype was seen many times. This chain links TRBV27 with TRBJ1-5; D call uncertain. V lost 5 bases to trimming and J lost 0 bases, with 8 bases between them. The CDR3 length is 14 residues. Germline lookup yields CDR1 MNHEY and CDR2 SMNVEV (reference sequence). This CDR3 reads CASSPGYSNQPQHF. In DNA, the CDR3 is TGTGCCAGCAGTCCCGGCTATAGCAATCAGCCCCAGCATTTT.

This clonotype was recorded a few times. V usage is TRBV29-1 and J usage is TRBJ2-3; 11 nucleotides match TRBD2. J gave up 0 bases and V 3 bases, and 2 bases lay outside the gene matches. Per germline, CDR1 SQVTM and CDR2 ANQGSEA. There are 15 residues in the CDR3. CDR3 in DNA: TGCAGCGTTGAGGGGACTAGCGGAAGCACAGATACGCAGTATTTT. Translation gives CSVEGTSGSTDTQYF.

The chain has TRBV15 and TRBJ2-6; 7 nucleotides match TRBD2. Germline CDR1 is LNHNV and CDR2 is YYDKDF (reference sequence). This CDR3 is built from 18 residues. Trimming removed 8 bases from V and 0 bases from J; junction bases left unmatched: 13. The CDR3 loop reads CATPRGDYLFSGANVLTF. The CDR3 coding sequence is TGTGCCACCCCCCGGGGGGACTATCTGTTCTCTGGGGCCAACGTCCTGACTTTC.

This chain connects TRBV11-2 to TRBJ2-3; no clear D. Germline V gives CDR1 SGHAT, CDR2 FQNNGV. The CDR3 is made up of 11 amino acids. The V end was cut by 5 bases, the J end by 5 bases, with 5 bases between. CDR3 amino acids: CASSGVDTQYF. In nucleotides, the CDR3 is TGTGCCAGCAGCGGGGTAGATACGCAGTATTTT.

The chain combines TRBV19 with TRBJ1-2; no clear D gene. Germline assignment: CDR1 LNHDA and CDR2 SQIVND (reference sequence). The CDR3 has 15 residues. The germline V and J ends were trimmed by 3 bases and 2 bases, with 13 bases remaining between them. This CDR3 reads CASSILGRVNYGYTF. CDR3 bases: TGTGCCAGTAGTATTCTCGGACGAGTCAACTATGGCTACACCTTC.

This clonotype appeared a few times. The chain links TRBV12-3 or TRBV12-4 to TRBJ2-5; D may match TRBD1 or TRBD2 (5 bases each). The CDR3 has 14 amino acids. Trimming shortened V by 5 bases and J by 7 bases, and 17 bases separated the two germline ends. The CDR3 region is CASSPPYGDGTQYF. The DNA for the CDR3 is TGTGCCAGCAGTCCCCCTTACGGGGACGGGACCCAGTACTTC.